This is a list of T cell receptor beta chains from one sample in a study of cytomegalovirus exposure and HLA in healthy donors. The assay was immunoSEQ multiplex PCR, and TCRdb's table has in-frame clones only and misses some. The sample lists about 140,000 clones; about 78% were seen once. The sequencing input was PBMCs. These receptors were taken from a man aged 18 to 35 in good health and CMV-seronegative. The CDR3 runs from the conserved cysteine through the conserved F or W. The order of the fields is J gene, V gene, D gene, clone size, CDR3 DNA, CDR3 protein. A D gene is named only where the DNA matches it firmly. Clone sizes are given selectively: once, few, many, or a class where the clone is expanded.

j_gene: TRBJ1-4
v_gene: TRBV6-6
d_gene: -
abundance: -
CDR3nt: TGTGCCAGCAGGGCCGGGAGGGGTGTTGCTAATGAAAAACTGTTTTTT
CDR3aa: CASRAGRGVANEKLFF

j_gene: TRBJ2-1
v_gene: TRBV6-1
d_gene: TRBD2
abundance: -
CDR3nt: TGTGCCAGCAGGGGACTAGCGGGAGTCCAGAATGAGCAGTTCTTC
CDR3aa: CASRGLAGVQNEQFF

j_gene: TRBJ1-3
v_gene: TRBV25-1
d_gene: -
abundance: -
CDR3nt: TGTGCCAGCAGTCAGACAGTCTCACCCTCTGGAAACACCATATATTTT
CDR3aa: CASSQTVSPSGNTIYF

j_gene: TRBJ2-7
v_gene: TRBV28
d_gene: TRBD2
abundance: -
CDR3nt: TGTGCCAGCAGTGCTAGCGGGAGGGTGCGCGAGCAGTACTTC
CDR3aa: CASSASGRVREQYF

j_gene: TRBJ1-1
v_gene: TRBV6-5
d_gene: TRBD1
abundance: -
CDR3nt: TGTGCCAGCATTACGAACAGGGGACGCACTGAAGCTTTCTTT
CDR3aa: CASITNRGRTEAFF

j_gene: TRBJ1-1
v_gene: TRBV19
d_gene: -
abundance: -
CDR3nt: TGTGCCAGTAAGGACGGGGACACTGAAGCTTTCTTT
CDR3aa: CASKDGDTEAFF

j_gene: TRBJ2-7
v_gene: TRBV6-6
d_gene: -
abundance: -
CDR3nt: TGTGCCAGCAGTTACGGGCAGGGTCACTACGAGCAGTACTTC
CDR3aa: CASSYGQGHYEQYF

j_gene: TRBJ2-1
v_gene: TRBV6-6
d_gene: -
abundance: once
CDR3nt: TGTGCCAGCACCGCCGGAGGTGAGCAGTTCTTC
CDR3aa: CASTAGGEQFF

j_gene: TRBJ2-1
v_gene: TRBV7-8
d_gene: TRBD2
abundance: -
CDR3nt: TGTGCCAGCAGCTCGCGGGATCTAGCGGCCTCCTACAATGAGCAGTTCTTC
CDR3aa: CASSSRDLAASYNEQFF

j_gene: TRBJ2-5
v_gene: TRBV19
d_gene: TRBD2
abundance: -
CDR3nt: TGTGCCAGTAGTATTCTGGGGACTAGCGGGAGAGTCAGGGAGACCCAGTACTTC
CDR3aa: CASSILGTSGRVRETQYF

j_gene: TRBJ1-1
v_gene: TRBV27
d_gene: -
abundance: -
CDR3nt: TGTGCCAGCAGTTTTCTAGGGGCGCGGGATTTGACTGAAGCTTTCTTT
CDR3aa: CASSFLGARDLTEAFF

j_gene: TRBJ2-7
v_gene: TRBV11-2
d_gene: -
abundance: -
CDR3nt: TGTGCCAGCAGCTTAGCACGGTACGAGCAGTACTTC
CDR3aa: CASSLARYEQYF

j_gene: TRBJ2-7
v_gene: TRBV10-1
d_gene: TRBD1
abundance: -
CDR3nt: TGCGCCAGCAGTGATCCGGGGACAGGGGAGCAGTACTTC
CDR3aa: CASSDPGTGEQYF

j_gene: TRBJ1-4
v_gene: TRBV5-1
d_gene: -
abundance: -
CDR3nt: TGCGCCAGCAGCTTAGGGTTTCAGGGGTTCGCCACTAATGAAAAACTGTTTTTT
CDR3aa: CASSLGFQGFATNEKLFF

j_gene: TRBJ2-3
v_gene: TRBV9
d_gene: TRBD2
abundance: -
CDR3nt: TGTGCCAGCAGCCCGCATACTAGCGGGGGGCCCACAGATACGCAGTATTTT
CDR3aa: CASSPHTSGGPTDTQYF